A single sample gave rise to the 15 T cell receptor beta chains below, sequenced in a study of cytomegalovirus exposure and HLA in healthy donors. Only in-frame clones appear in the TCRdb table, and some are missing; sequencing was by immunoSEQ multiplex PCR. Among approximately 82,000 clones listed, 85% to 95% were seen once. Specimen: PBMCs. All receptors derive from a woman aged 18-35 years in good health and CMV-seronegative.

The genes are TRBV2 and TRBJ2-4, with 8 positions matching TRBD2. The trim removed 6 bases at V and 3 bases at J, leaving 10 bases unmatched. The CDR3 runs 16 residues. From germline, CDR1 is SNHLY and CDR2 FYNNEI. The CDR3 DNA is TGTGCCAGCAGCCCGGAAGCCCGGGGGGGCAAAAACATTCAGTACTTC. Its protein product is CASSPEARGGKNIQYF.

The chain links TRBV19 to TRBJ2-3; perhaps TRBD1 as D (6 bases). Trimming took 4 bases from V and 10 from J, leaving 9 bases between them. Per the germline V gene, CDR1 is LNHDA and CDR2 is SQIVND (reference sequence). The CDR3 covers 11 residues. In nucleotides, the CDR3 is TGTGCCAGTAGTAAACAGGGCCCGCAGTATTTT. Protein: CASSKQGPQYF.

V usage is TRBV7-9 and J usage is TRBJ1-2; the match to TRBD1 covers 8 bases. The ends lost 2 bases at V and 3 bases at J; junction bases unmatched: 8. CDR3 length: 16 amino acids. Looked up from germline, CDR1 is SEHNR and CDR2 is FQNEAQ (reference sequence). The CDR3 sequence: CASSLIGVDRDYGYTF. In nucleotides, the CDR3 is TGTGCCAGCAGCTTAATTGGTGTGGACAGGGACTATGGCTACACCTTC.

The chain links TRBV4-3 to TRBJ1-2; 9 nucleotides agree with TRBD1. The V and J ends lost 1 base and 3 bases, in that order; junction bases with no gene match: 3. This CDR3 contains 15 residues. Germline loops: CDR1 LGHNA, CDR2 YSLEER. The CDR3 loop reads CASSQARTGDYGYTF. The CDR3 coding sequence is TGCGCCAGCAGCCAAGCCCGGACAGGGGACTATGGCTACACCTTC.

In this sample, this clone turned up once. The chain recombines TRBV21-1 with TRBJ2-1; the D call in the table, TRBD2, was not verified against the DNA. TRBV21-1 is deemed a pseudogene. CDR3 size: 18 residues. In DNA, the CDR3 is TGTGCCAGCAGCAAAGTGCGAATTCTAGCGGGGTCCTACAATGAGCAGTTCTTC. Its protein is CASSKVRILAGSYNEQFF.

This chain links TRBV6-5 with TRBJ1-2; no clear D. Germline loops: CDR1 MNHEY, CDR2 SVGAGI. The V gene lost 0 bases and the J gene lost 2 bases, with 7 bases spanning the gap. The CDR3 runs 14 residues. The CDR3 DNA follows: TGTGCCAGCAGTTACTCGATCAGAAACTATGGCTACACCTTC. Translation: CASSYSIRNYGYTF.

This clone appeared once. The chain is built from TRBV7-6 and TRBJ1-6; D uncertain. Trimming took 5 bases from V and 9 from J, leaving 11 bases between them. The CDR3 loop spans 13 amino acids. Germline V gene lookup returns CDR1 SGHVS and CDR2 FNYEAQ. DNA for the CDR3: TGTGCCAGCAGCCCGGGGTCTACTTCACCCCTCCACTTT. It specifies CASSPGSTSPLHF.

The V call is TRBV7-9, the J call TRBJ1-1; a weak D match, TRBD1 (5 bases). The CDR3 has 15 amino acids. V was clipped by 2 bases and J by 8 bases, with 18 bases between them. In germline, CDR1 is SEHNR, CDR2 FQNEAQ (reference sequence). The CDR3 region is CASSLRGVKGLEAFF. The CDR3 region has the DNA TGTGCCAGCAGCTTAAGGGGTGTGAAGGGGTTAGAAGCTTTCTTT.

This clone is a singleton in its sample. This sequence joins TRBV4-2 and TRBJ1-5; D ambiguous. The CDR3 is made up of 14 amino acids. The V gene's germline CDR1 is LGHNA and CDR2 YNFKEQ. V was clipped by 0 bases and J by 1 base, with 4 bases between them. DNA for the CDR3: TGTGCCAGCAGCCAAGACAGGAGCAATCAGCCCCAGCATTTT. Residues: CASSQDRSNQPQHF.

The CDR3 sequence is CASSQAGPETQYF. The CDR3 DNA reads as TGTGCCAGCAGCCAGGCGGGTCCGGAGACCCAGTACTTC. The J gene is TRBJ2-5, the V gene TRBV5-4; a possible D gene is TRBD2 (5 bases). Per the germline V gene, CDR1 is SGHNT and CDR2 is YYREEE (reference sequence). Trimming shortened V by 4 bases and J by 5 bases, and 12 bases separated the two germline ends. The CDR3 is 13 residues long.

The chain uses TRBV14 and TRBJ2-2; D not resolved. V gave up 5 bases and J gave up 1 base, with 8 bases separating them. The CDR3 contains 14 residues. Per germline, CDR1 SGHDN and CDR2 FVKESK. The CDR3 reads CASSFYRNTGELFF. The DNA of the CDR3 is TGTGCCAGCAGCTTTTATCGGAACACCGGGGAGCTGTTTTTT.

The rearrangement uses TRBV5-6 and TRBJ1-5; the match to TRBD1 covers 7 bases. Germline V gene sequence: CDR1 SGHDT, CDR2 YYEEEE. With V trimmed by 3 bases and J by 2 bases, 2 bases remained unmatched. The CDR3 has 14 amino acids. The CDR3 loop reads CASSSGQGNQPQHF. In DNA, the CDR3 is TGTGCCAGCAGCTCAGGACAGGGCAATCAGCCCCAGCATTTT.

The V call is TRBV9, the J call TRBJ2-7; 13 bases fit TRBD2. The V segment lost 3 bases and the J segment 4 bases; nucleotides outside the gene matches: 4. The germline V gene has CDR1 SGDLS and CDR2 YYNGEE. This CDR3 contains 15 residues. CDR3 residues: CASSGGTSGVYEQYF. CDR3 DNA sequence: TGTGCCAGCAGCGGGGGGACTAGCGGGGTGTACGAGCAGTACTTC.

The sample holds one count of this clone. The chain carries TRBV6-5 and TRBJ2-1, with 7 bases fitting TRBD2. The V gene end was trimmed by 2 bases and the J gene end by 0 bases; junction bases not matched to a gene: 4. Per germline, CDR1 MNHEY and CDR2 SVGAGI. This CDR3 is built from 16 residues. CDR3 bases: TGTGCCAGCAGTTACCTAGCGGAGAGCTCCTACAATGAGCAGTTCTTC. Protein: CASSYLAESSYNEQFF.

The chain combines TRBV4-1 with TRBJ1-2; tentatively, D is TRBD1 (6 bases). This CDR3 is built from 16 residues. Trimming took off 1 base at V and 0 bases at J, with 12 bases between the two ends. Germline-derived CDR1 and CDR2 are MGHRA and YSYEKL. CDR3: CASSQGRTVANYGYTF. The CDR3 DNA reads as TGCGCCAGCAGCCAAGGGAGGACAGTAGCTAACTATGGCTACACCTTC.